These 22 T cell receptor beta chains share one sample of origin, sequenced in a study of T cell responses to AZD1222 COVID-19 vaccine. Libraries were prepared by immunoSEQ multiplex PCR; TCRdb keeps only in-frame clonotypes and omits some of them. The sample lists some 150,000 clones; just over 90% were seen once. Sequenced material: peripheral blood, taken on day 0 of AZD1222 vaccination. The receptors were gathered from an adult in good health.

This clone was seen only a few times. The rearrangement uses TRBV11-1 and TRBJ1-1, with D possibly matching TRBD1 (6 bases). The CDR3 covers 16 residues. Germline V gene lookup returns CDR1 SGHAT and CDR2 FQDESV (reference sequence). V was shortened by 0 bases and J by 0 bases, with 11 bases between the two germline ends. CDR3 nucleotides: TGTGCCAGCAGCTTAGCTACAGGGACCTTGAACACTGAAGCTTTCTTT. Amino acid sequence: CASSLATGTLNTEAFF.

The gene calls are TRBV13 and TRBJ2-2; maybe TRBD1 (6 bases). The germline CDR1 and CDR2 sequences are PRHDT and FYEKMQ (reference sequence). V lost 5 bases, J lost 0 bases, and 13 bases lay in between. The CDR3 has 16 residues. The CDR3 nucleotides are TGTGCCAGCAGCCACATGGGACAACCGAACACCGGGGAGCTGTTTTTT. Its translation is CASSHMGQPNTGELFF.

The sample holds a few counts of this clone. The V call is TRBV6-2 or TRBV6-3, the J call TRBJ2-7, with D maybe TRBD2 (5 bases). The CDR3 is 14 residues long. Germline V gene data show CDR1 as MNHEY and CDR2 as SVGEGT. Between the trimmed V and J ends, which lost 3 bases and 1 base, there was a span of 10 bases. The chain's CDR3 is CASSYDAGSYEQYF. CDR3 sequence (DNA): TGTGCCAGCAGTTATGACGCGGGTTCCTACGAGCAGTACTTC.

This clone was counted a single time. The CDR3 coding sequence is TGTGCCAGCAGCCGGGGGGCAGCAACCTACGAGCAGTACTTC. The encoded protein is CASSRGAATYEQYF. The rearrangement joins TRBV5-4 to TRBJ2-7, with D possibly TRBD2 on 7 matching bases. The V gene's germline CDR1 is SGHNT and CDR2 YYREEE (reference sequence). Trimming pared 4 bases from V and 2 bases from J, leaving 13 bases between. The CDR3 loop spans 14 amino acids.

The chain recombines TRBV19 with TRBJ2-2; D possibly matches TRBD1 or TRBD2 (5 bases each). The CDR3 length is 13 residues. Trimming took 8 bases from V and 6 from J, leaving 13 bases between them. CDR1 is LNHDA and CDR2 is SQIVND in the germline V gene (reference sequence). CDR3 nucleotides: TGTGCCAGTCTGACCGGGGCGGCCGGGGAGCTGTTTTTT. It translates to CASLTGAAGELFF.

The CDR3: CASSLGLAPSSYNEQFF. CDR3 bases: TGTGCCAGCAGCTTGGGACTAGCGCCTAGCTCCTACAATGAGCAGTTCTTC. This chain links TRBV11-3 with TRBJ2-1, with 10 bases matching TRBD2. Looked up from germline, CDR1 is SGHNT and CDR2 is YENEEA. Trimming at V came to 3 bases and at J to 0 bases, leaving 5 bases not matched to a gene. This CDR3 is built from 17 residues.

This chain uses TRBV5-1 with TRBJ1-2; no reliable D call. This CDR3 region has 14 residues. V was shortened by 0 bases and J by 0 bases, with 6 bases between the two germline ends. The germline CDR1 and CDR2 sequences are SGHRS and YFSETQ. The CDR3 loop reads CASSLGITNYGYTF. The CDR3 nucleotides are TGCGCCAGCAGCTTGGGCATCACTAACTATGGCTACACCTTC.

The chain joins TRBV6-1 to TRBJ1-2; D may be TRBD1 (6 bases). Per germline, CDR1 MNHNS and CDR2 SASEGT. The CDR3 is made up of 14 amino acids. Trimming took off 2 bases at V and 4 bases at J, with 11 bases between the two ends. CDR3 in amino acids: CASSEQGNSYGYTF. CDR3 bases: TGTGCCAGCAGTGAACAGGGGAACTCCTATGGCTACACCTTC.

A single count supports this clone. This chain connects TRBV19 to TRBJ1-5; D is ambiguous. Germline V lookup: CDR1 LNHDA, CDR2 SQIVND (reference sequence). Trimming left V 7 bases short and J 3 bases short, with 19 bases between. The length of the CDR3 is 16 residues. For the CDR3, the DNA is TGTGCCAGTAACCCGCGGGCGTACGGGAACAATCAGCCCCAGCATTTT. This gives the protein CASNPRAYGNNQPQHF.

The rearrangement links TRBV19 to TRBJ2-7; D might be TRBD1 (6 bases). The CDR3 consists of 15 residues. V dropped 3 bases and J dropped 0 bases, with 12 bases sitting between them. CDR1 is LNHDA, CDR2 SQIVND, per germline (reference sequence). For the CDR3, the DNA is TGTGCCAGTAGTATTACGGACAGTTACTCCTACGAGCAGTACTTC. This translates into CASSITDSYSYEQYF.

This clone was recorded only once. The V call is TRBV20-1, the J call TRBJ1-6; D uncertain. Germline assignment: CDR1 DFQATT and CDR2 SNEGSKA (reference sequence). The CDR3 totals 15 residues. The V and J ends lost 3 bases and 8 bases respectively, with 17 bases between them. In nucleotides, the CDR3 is TGCAGTGCTAGTCTTTTCAGTGGAATCGATTCACCCCTCCACTTT. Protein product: CSASLFSGIDSPLHF.

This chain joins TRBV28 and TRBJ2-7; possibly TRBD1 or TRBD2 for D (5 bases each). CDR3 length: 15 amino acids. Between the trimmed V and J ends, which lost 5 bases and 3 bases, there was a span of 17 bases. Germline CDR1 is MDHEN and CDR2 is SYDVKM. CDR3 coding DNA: TGTGCCAGCAGTGTACCCTCGGGACGGCTCTACGAGCAGTACTTC. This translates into CASSVPSGRLYEQYF.

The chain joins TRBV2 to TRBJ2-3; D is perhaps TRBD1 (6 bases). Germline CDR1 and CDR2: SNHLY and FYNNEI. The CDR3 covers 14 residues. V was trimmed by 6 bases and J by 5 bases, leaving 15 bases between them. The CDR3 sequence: CASRGITGKDTQYF. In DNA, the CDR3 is TGTGCCAGCAGGGGGATCACAGGGAAAGATACGCAGTATTTT. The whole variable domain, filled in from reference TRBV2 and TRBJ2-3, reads EPEVTQTPSHQVTQMGQEVILRCVPISNHLYFYWYRQILGQKVEFLVSFYNNEISEKSEIFDDQFSVERPDGSNFTLKIRSTKLEDSAMYFCASRGITGKDTQYFGPGTRLTVL.

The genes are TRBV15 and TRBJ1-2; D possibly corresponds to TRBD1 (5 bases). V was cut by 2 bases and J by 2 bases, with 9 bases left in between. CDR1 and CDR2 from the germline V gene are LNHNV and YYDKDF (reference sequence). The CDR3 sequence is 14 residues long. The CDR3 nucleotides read TGTGCCACCAGCAGAAGACAGACAAACTATGGCTACACCTTC. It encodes CATSRRQTNYGYTF.

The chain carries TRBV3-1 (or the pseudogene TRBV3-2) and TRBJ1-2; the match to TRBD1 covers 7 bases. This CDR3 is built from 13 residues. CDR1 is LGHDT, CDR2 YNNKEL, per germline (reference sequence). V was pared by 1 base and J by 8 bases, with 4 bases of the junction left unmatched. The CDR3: CASSQGTGKGYTF. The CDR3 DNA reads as TGTGCCAGCAGCCAAGGGACAGGCAAAGGCTACACCTTC.

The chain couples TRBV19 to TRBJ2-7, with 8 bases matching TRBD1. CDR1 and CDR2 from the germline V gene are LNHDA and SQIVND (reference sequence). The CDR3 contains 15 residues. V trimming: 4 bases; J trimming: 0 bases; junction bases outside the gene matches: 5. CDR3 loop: CASSTGQVYSYEQYF. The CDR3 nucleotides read TGTGCCAGTAGTACGGGACAGGTCTACTCCTACGAGCAGTACTTC.

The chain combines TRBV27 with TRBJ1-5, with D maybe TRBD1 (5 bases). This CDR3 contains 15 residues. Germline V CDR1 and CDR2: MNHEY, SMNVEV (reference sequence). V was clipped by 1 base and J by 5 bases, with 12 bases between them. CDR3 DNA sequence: TGTGCCAGCAGTTTATATCTCAGGGCCGATCAGCCCCAGCATTTT. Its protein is CASSLYLRADQPQHF.

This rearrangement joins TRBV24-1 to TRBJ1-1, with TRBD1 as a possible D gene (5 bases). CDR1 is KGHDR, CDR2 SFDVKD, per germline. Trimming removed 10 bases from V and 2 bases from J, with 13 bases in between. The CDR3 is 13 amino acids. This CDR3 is CATRMGLNTEAFF. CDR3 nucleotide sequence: TGTGCCACTAGAATGGGGCTTAACACTGAAGCTTTCTTT.

The CDR3 nucleotides are TGTGCCAGCAGTGCACGGGACGAGCAGTTCTTC. Protein: CASSARDEQFF. The chain joins TRBV2 to TRBJ2-1, with D possibly being TRBD1 or TRBD2 (5 bases each). The V end lost 4 bases, the J end lost 10 bases, and 8 bases lay between the germline ends. The CDR3 sequence is 11 residues long. Per the germline V gene, CDR1 is SNHLY and CDR2 is FYNNEI.

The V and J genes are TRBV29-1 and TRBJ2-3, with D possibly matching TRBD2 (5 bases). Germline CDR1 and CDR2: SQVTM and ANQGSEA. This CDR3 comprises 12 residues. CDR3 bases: TGCAGTGCTGAGAGGGGCACAGATACGCAGTATTTT. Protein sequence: CSAERGTDTQYF.

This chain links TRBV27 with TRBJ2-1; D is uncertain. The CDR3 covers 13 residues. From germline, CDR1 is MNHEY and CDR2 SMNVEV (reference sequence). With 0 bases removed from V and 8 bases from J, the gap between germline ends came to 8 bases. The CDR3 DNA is TGTGCCAGCAGTTTATCTTGGGTTTATGAGCAGTTCTTC. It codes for CASSLSWVYEQFF.

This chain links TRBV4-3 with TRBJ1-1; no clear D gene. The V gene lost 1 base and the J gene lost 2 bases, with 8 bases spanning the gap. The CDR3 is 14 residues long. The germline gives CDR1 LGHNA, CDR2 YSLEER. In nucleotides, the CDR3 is TGCGCCAGCAGCCAAGGGGTGTTTAACACTGAAGCTTTCTTT. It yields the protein CASSQGVFNTEAFF.